The 9 T cell receptor beta chains given below trace back to one sample, sequenced in a study of shared clonotypes between healthy human individuals. Clones were sequenced by immunoSEQ multiplex PCR, and TCRdb holds only the in-frame ones, with some missing. The sample shows about 1 million clones, under 80% of them seen only once. Sequenced material: memory CD4+ T cells sorted from blood. The sample's subset: CD45RA-negative fraction. Receptors were obtained from a man aged 18 to 30 in good health.

The J gene is TRBJ2-1, the V gene TRBV10-3, with 9 bases identical to TRBD2. CDR3 length: 13 amino acids. V lost 3 bases and J lost 10; bases outside the gene matches: 4. The germline V gene has CDR1 ENHRY and CDR2 SYGVKD. CDR3 loop: CAISEASGNEQFF. The DNA of the CDR3 is TGTGCCATCAGTGAAGCTAGCGGGAACGAGCAGTTCTTC.

The V gene is TRBV6-5, the J gene TRBJ1-5, with D unclear. The CDR3 sequence is 14 residues long. V was cut by 2 bases and J by 1 base, with 6 bases left in between. CDR1 is MNHEY and CDR2 is SVGAGI in the germline V gene. The CDR3 coding sequence is TGTGCCAGCAGTTACGTTCGGAGCAATCAGCCCCAGCATTTT. It translates to CASSYVRSNQPQHF.

Comment on this clone: Because the CDR3 is missing its conserved closing phenylalanine or tryptophan, this is likely a read error. The genes are TRBV4-3 and TRBJ1-2, with D hard to call. Germline-derived CDR1 and CDR2 are LGHNA and YSLEER. There are 14 residues in the CDR3. V was cut by 1 base and J by 1 base, with 7 bases left in between. The CDR3: CASSQGGFNYGYTL. CDR3 sequence (DNA): TGCGCCAGCAGCCAAGGTGGATTTAACTATGGCTACACCCTC.

The V call is TRBV7-2, the J call TRBJ2-3, with a weak D call TRBD2 (6 bases). The CDR3 is 15 amino acids. V lost 1 base to trimming and J lost 6 bases, with 14 bases between them. The germline V gene has CDR1 SGHTA and CDR2 FQGNSA. This chain's CDR3 is CASSLEGGAGDTQYF. CDR3 DNA sequence: TGTGCCAGCAGCTTAGAGGGCGGGGCGGGCGATACGCAGTATTTT.

This clone was seen repeatedly, ten times or more. The CDR3 is CASLTSRDYNEQFF. CDR3 sequence (DNA): TGTGCCAGCTTGACTAGCCGAGACTACAATGAGCAGTTCTTC. The chain carries TRBV2 and TRBJ2-1; 7 bases agree with TRBD2. Germline CDR1 reads SNHLY; CDR2 reads FYNNEI. Trimming at V came to 8 bases and at J to 3 bases, leaving 7 bases not matched to a gene. The CDR3 is made up of 14 amino acids.

Regarding this clone: Within the sample, other DNA sequences also encode this same CDR3. V is TRBV5-1 and J is TRBJ2-1; 12 bases are a match to TRBD2. V was clipped by 1 base and J by 8 bases; unmatched bases: 4. The germline gives CDR1 SGHRS, CDR2 YFSETQ. The length of the CDR3 is 15 residues. The CDR3 sequence is CASSLRLAGGDEQFF. In nucleotides, the CDR3 is TGCGCCAGCAGCTTGCGGCTAGCGGGAGGGGATGAGCAGTTCTTC.

This clone was seen a few times. This chain uses TRBV6-6 with TRBJ1-2; the D gene is possibly TRBD1 (5 bases). Trimming stripped 8 bases from V and 7 bases from J, with 14 bases between. Germline values: CDR1 MNHNY, CDR2 SVGAGI (reference sequence). This CDR3 is 12 amino acids long. Written as DNA, the CDR3 is TGTGCCAGCGGCCGGGAAGGGGCTGGCTACACCTTC. This codes for CASGREGAGYTF.

This clone was counted only a few times. This sequence joins TRBV18 and TRBJ2-2, with 14 bases identical to TRBD2. The CDR3 loop spans 18 amino acids. The ends lost 4 bases at V and 4 bases at J; junction bases unmatched: 8. The V gene's germline CDR1 is KGHSH and CDR2 LQKENI. The CDR3 DNA reads as TGTGCCAGCTCACGAACGGGACTAGCGGGAGTTGGCACCGGGGAGCTGTTTTTT. Encoded protein: CASSRTGLAGVGTGELFF.

Concerning this clone: Just one base apart from a much larger clone, this may be a read error. This rearrangement joins TRBV2 to TRBJ2-4; D unresolved. The CDR3 consists of 13 residues. The germline CDR1 and CDR2 sequences are SNHLY and FYNNEI. The germline V and J ends were trimmed by 4 bases and 1 base, with 5 bases remaining between them. The CDR3 loop is CASSVGAKNIQYF. CDR3 in DNA: TGTGCCAGCAGTGTAGGGGCCAAAAACATTCAGTACTTC. Based on the CDR3 plus reference TRBV2 and TRBJ2-4, the full variable domain is EPEVTQTPSHQVTQMGQEVILRCVPISNHLYFYWYRQILGQKVEFLVSFYNNEISEKSEIFDDQFSVERPDGSNFTLKIRSTKLEDSAMYFCASSVGAKNIQYFGAGTRLSVL.